Following are 7 T cell receptor beta chains from one sample sequenced in a study of shared clonotypes between healthy human individuals. Assay: immunoSEQ multiplex PCR; the TCRdb copy retains only in-frame clones and omits some. Among a few hundred thousand clones listed, approximately 80% were seen once. The specimen sequenced was PBMCs. These receptors came from a woman aged 40 to 49 in good health. Some clones in this sample may be carry-over from other donors' samples.

This chain links TRBV11-3 with TRBJ2-2; D remains unclear. The V end was cut by 2 bases, the J end by 7 bases, with 8 bases between. The germline gives CDR1 SGHNT, CDR2 YENEEA. The CDR3 has 13 residues. CDR3 sequence reads: CASSLSGIGELFF. DNA for the CDR3: TGTGCCAGCAGCTTATCCGGAATCGGGGAGCTGTTTTTT.

In regard to this clone: The likely explanation is a read error, given a far larger clone one base away. The V and J genes are TRBV28 and TRBJ2-5, with no clear D. Germline loops: CDR1 MDHEN, CDR2 SYDVKM. The CDR3 spans 12 residues. The ends were cut back, 7 bases at V and 11 bases at J, with 17 bases in the middle. This CDR3 is CASTSMSYKQYF. The CDR3 nucleotides read TGTGCCAGCACCTCCATGAGCTACAAGCAGTACTTC.

The chain uses TRBV27 and TRBJ2-6, with D unresolved. CDR1 and CDR2 (germline): MNHEY, SMNVEV (reference sequence). Trimming left V 2 bases short and J 0 bases short, with 5 bases between. CDR3 size: 15 residues. The CDR3 reads CASSLRTSGANVLTF. The CDR3 coding sequence is TGTGCCAGCAGTTTACGAACCTCTGGGGCCAACGTCCTGACTTTC.

This clone occurred many times. The gene calls are TRBV28 and TRBJ1-2; maybe TRBD1 (5 bases). The CDR3 has 14 residues. The V gene lost 8 bases and the J gene lost 2 bases, with 15 bases spanning the gap. From germline, CDR1 is MDHEN and CDR2 SYDVKM. The CDR3 DNA sequence: TGTGCCAGCTATTCCGGGACGCCGAACTATGGCTACACCTTC. Translated, it gives CASYSGTPNYGYTF.

This sequence joins TRBV18 and TRBJ2-3; 8 positions match TRBD2. This CDR3 is 16 amino acids long. Germline CDR1 and CDR2: KGHSH and LQKENI. J gave up 2 bases and V 3 bases, and 7 bases lay outside the gene matches. The CDR3 DNA sequence: TGTGCCAGCTCACCGCGGGGGGCCCAAACCACAGATACGCAGTATTTT. Translating it yields CASSPRGAQTTDTQYF.

This clone was counted many times. The V gene is TRBV27, the J gene TRBJ1-2; D possibly corresponds to TRBD1 (5 bases). This CDR3 region has 13 residues. Per the germline V gene, CDR1 is MNHEY and CDR2 is SMNVEV (reference sequence). Trimming cost V 6 bases and J 4 bases, with 12 bases left between them. The CDR3 spells CASRPGGLYGYTF. In DNA form, the CDR3 reads TGTGCCAGCAGGCCCGGGGGACTCTATGGCTACACCTTC.

In DNA form, the CDR3 reads TGTGCCAGCAGTTTCCGACAGGGGAATGAAGCTTTCTTT. It encodes CASSFRQGNEAFF. The rearrangement uses TRBV28 and TRBJ1-1, with TRBD1 matching 8 bases. The CDR3 covers 13 residues. Germline CDR1 MDHEN, CDR2 SYDVKM. J gave up 7 bases and V 3 bases, and 4 bases lay outside the gene matches.